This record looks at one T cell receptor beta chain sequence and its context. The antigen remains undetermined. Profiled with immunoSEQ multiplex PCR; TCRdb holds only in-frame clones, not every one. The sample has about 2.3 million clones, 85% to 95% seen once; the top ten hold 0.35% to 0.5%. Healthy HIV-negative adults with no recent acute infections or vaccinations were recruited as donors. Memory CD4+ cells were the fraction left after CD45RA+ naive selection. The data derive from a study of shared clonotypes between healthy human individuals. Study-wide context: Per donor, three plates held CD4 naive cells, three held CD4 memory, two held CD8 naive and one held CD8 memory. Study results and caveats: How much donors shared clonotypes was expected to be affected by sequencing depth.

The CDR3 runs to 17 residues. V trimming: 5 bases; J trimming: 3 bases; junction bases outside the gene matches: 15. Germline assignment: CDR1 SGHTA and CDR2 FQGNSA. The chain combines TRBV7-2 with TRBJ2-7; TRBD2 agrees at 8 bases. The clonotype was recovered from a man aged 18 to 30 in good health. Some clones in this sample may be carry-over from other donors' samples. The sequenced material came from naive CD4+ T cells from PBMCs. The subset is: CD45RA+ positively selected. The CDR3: CASSPLPGLAGSYEQYF. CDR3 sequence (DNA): TGTGCCAGCAGCCCCCTACCGGGGTTAGCGGGAAGCTACGAGCAGTACTTC.